This section outlines one T cell receptor beta chain sequence together with its context. The target antigen is unknown. V was clipped by 7 bases and J by 4 bases; unmatched bases: 7. The CDR3 sequence is 15 residues long. Germline V CDR1 and CDR2: MNHEY, SVGAGI. This entry is derived from a study of cytomegalovirus exposure and HLA in healthy donors. Notes on the study in general: TCR sequences were mostly rare, though some public TCRs occurred in many donors.

PCR was performed using 60 Vbeta and 13 Jbeta primers. TCRdb's copy holds only in-frame clones and misses some; the assay was immunoSEQ multiplex PCR. The sample records roughly 100,000 clones, over 80% being singletons. Sequenced material: PBMCs. The receptor was isolated from a female donor in good health and CMV-seropositive. The chain is built from TRBV6-5 and TRBJ2-2, with TRBD1 matching 9 bases. This chain's CDR3 is CASKWTGAFTGELFF. The CDR3 coding sequence is TGTGCCAGCAAATGGACAGGGGCTTTCACCGGGGAGCTGTTTTTT.